This is a list of T cell receptor beta chains from one sample in a study of shared T cell receptors in the human thymus. The method was immunoSEQ multiplex PCR; TCRdb's version includes in-frame clones alone and lacks a portion of them. This table has approximately 730,000 clones, approximately 85% appearing once. These data also formed part of another study, on human thymus T cells.

Sequenced sample: thymocytes. These receptors were obtained from a girl under three years old with a congenital heart defect. The CDR3 runs from the conserved cysteine through the conserved F or W. The order of the fields is D gene, V gene, J gene, clone size, CDR3 DNA, CDR3 protein. A D gene is named only where the DNA matches it firmly. Part of the rows lack a size; the others show once, few, many or a class for expanded clones.

d_call: TRBD1; v_call: TRBV5-1; j_call: TRBJ1-1; clone_size: -; cdr3_nt: TGCGCCAGCAGCCCTACTACCGGACAGGGAGCGAGGAGTGAAGCTTTCTTT; cdr3_aa: CASSPTTGQGARSEAFF
d_call: -; v_call: TRBV25-1; j_call: TRBJ2-5; clone_size: -; cdr3_nt: TGTGCCAGCTTACCCCGCGTGGTTAAAGAGACCCAGTACTTC; cdr3_aa: CASLPRVVKETQYF
d_call: -; v_call: TRBV6-1; j_call: TRBJ1-1; clone_size: -; cdr3_nt: TGTGCCAGCAGTAACGGACCGGGACAGAACACTGAAGCTTTCTTT; cdr3_aa: CASSNGPGQNTEAFF
d_call: -; v_call: TRBV7-2; j_call: TRBJ1-1; clone_size: once; cdr3_nt: TGTGCCAGCAGCTTAACAAGCCGGGAAGACACTGAAGCTTTCTTT; cdr3_aa: CASSLTSREDTEAFF
d_call: -; v_call: TRBV7-4; j_call: TRBJ1-1; clone_size: -; cdr3_nt: TGTGCCAGCAGCTCACCCTCGCCGGGGAACACTGAAGCTTTCTTT; cdr3_aa: CASSSPSPGNTEAFF
d_call: -; v_call: TRBV7-2; j_call: TRBJ2-7; clone_size: -; cdr3_nt: TGTGCCAGCAGCCTTGGGCGGGACTACGAGCAGTACTTC; cdr3_aa: CASSLGRDYEQYF
d_call: TRBD1; v_call: TRBV2; j_call: TRBJ1-1; clone_size: -; cdr3_nt: TGTGCCAGCAGTACCAGGACAGGGGATTGGTATGGTTTAATAGGCACTGAAGCTTTCTTT; cdr3_aa: CASSTRTGDWYGLIGTEAFF
d_call: -; v_call: TRBV5-5; j_call: TRBJ1-2; clone_size: -; cdr3_nt: TGTGCCAGCACCATTGGGAGGGTATGGTATGGCTACACCTTC; cdr3_aa: CASTIGRVWYGYTF
d_call: -; v_call: TRBV7-6; j_call: TRBJ2-5; clone_size: -; cdr3_nt: TGTGCCAGCAGCTTAGGCAGGACTTACCAAGAGACCCAGTACTTC; cdr3_aa: CASSLGRTYQETQYF
d_call: TRBD2; v_call: TRBV5-1; j_call: TRBJ2-3; clone_size: -; cdr3_nt: TGCGCCAGCAGCCCCCGCGGGGGGTGGTGGTGTTGCACAGATACGCAGTATTTT; cdr3_aa: CASSPRGGWWCCTDTQYF
d_call: -; v_call: TRBV7-9; j_call: TRBJ1-2; clone_size: -; cdr3_nt: TGTGCCAGCAGCTTAGCCGTCGACTCGTATGGCTACACCTTC; cdr3_aa: CASSLAVDSYGYTF
d_call: -; v_call: TRBV30; j_call: TRBJ1-6; clone_size: -; cdr3_nt: TGTGCCTGGAGTGTACGACGCTCAGGGTTTAATTCACCCCTCCACTTT; cdr3_aa: CAWSVRRSGFNSPLHF
d_call: -; v_call: TRBV19; j_call: TRBJ1-5; clone_size: -; cdr3_nt: TGTGCCAGTAGGGGGAGCTACTATCAGCCCCAGCATTTT; cdr3_aa: CASRGSYYQPQHF
d_call: -; v_call: TRBV7-7; j_call: TRBJ2-1; clone_size: once; cdr3_nt: TGTGCCAGCAGCTTTCGAGTCGGAGATGAGGACAATGAGCAGTTCTTC; cdr3_aa: CASSFRVGDEDNEQFF
d_call: -; v_call: TRBV2; j_call: TRBJ2-2; clone_size: once; cdr3_nt: TGTGCCAGCAACGGGGTTCGGACCGGGGAGCTGTTTTTT; cdr3_aa: CASNGVRTGELFF
d_call: -; v_call: TRBV9; j_call: TRBJ2-3; clone_size: -; cdr3_nt: TGTGCCAGCAGCCCCCGGGACATGAGCACAGATACGCAGTATTTT; cdr3_aa: CASSPRDMSTDTQYF
d_call: TRBD2; v_call: TRBV6-1; j_call: TRBJ2-1; clone_size: -; cdr3_nt: TGTGCCAGCAGTCCGGGGGGGGATGAGCAGTTCTTC; cdr3_aa: CASSPGGDEQFF
d_call: -; v_call: TRBV28; j_call: TRBJ2-3; clone_size: -; cdr3_nt: TGTGCCAGCGACCCCCAGGGTACAGCAGATACGCAGTATTTT; cdr3_aa: CASDPQGTADTQYF
d_call: -; v_call: TRBV2; j_call: TRBJ1-4; clone_size: -; cdr3_nt: TGTGCCAGCAGTGAAGGGGAGAGCGAAAAACTGTTTTTT; cdr3_aa: CASSEGESEKLFF
d_call: -; v_call: TRBV27; j_call: TRBJ1-1; clone_size: -; cdr3_nt: TGTGCCAGCAGTGTCAGGGAGAACACTGAAGCTTTCTTT; cdr3_aa: CASSVRENTEAFF
d_call: -; v_call: TRBV6-1; j_call: TRBJ2-5; clone_size: -; cdr3_nt: TGTGCCAGCAGTGTTCCGAGATTCGAAGAGACCCAGTACTTC; cdr3_aa: CASSVPRFEETQYF
d_call: -; v_call: TRBV6-6; j_call: TRBJ2-3; clone_size: -; cdr3_nt: TGTGCCAGCAGCCCGGACTTTACAGATACGCAGTATTTT; cdr3_aa: CASSPDFTDTQYF
d_call: -; v_call: TRBV11-2; j_call: TRBJ2-7; clone_size: -; cdr3_nt: TGTGCCAGCAGCCCCCCCCGCTGGCGGCCGCCCTACGAGCAGTACTTC; cdr3_aa: CASSPPRWRPPYEQYF
d_call: TRBD1; v_call: TRBV10-3; j_call: TRBJ2-3; clone_size: -; cdr3_nt: TGTGCCATCATATTGACAGGGGCCTTACCCGGGGGCACAGATACGCAGTATTTT; cdr3_aa: CAIILTGALPGGTDTQYF
d_call: -; v_call: TRBV28; j_call: TRBJ1-1; clone_size: -; cdr3_nt: TGTGCCAGCAGTTTACCCCAAGACAGAGCTATGAACACTGAAGCTTTCTTT; cdr3_aa: CASSLPQDRAMNTEAFF
d_call: -; v_call: TRBV4-3; j_call: TRBJ1-3; clone_size: -; cdr3_nt: TGCGCCAGCAGCCAAGACTACAGGGAGTTAGGAAACACCATATATTTT; cdr3_aa: CASSQDYRELGNTIYF